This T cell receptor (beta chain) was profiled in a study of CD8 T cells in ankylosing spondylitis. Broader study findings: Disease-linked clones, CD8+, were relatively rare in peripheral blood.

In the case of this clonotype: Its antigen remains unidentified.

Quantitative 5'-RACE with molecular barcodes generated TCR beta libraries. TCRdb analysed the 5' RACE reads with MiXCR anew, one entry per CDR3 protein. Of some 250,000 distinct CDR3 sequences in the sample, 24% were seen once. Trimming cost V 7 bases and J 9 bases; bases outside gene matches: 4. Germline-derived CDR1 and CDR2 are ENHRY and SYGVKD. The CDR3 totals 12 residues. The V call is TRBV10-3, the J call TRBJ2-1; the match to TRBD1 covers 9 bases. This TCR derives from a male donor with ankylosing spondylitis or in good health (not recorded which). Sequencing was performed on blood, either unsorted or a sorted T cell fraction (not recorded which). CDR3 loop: CAIKGQGSEQFF. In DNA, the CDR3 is TGTGCCATCAAAGGACAGGGGTCTGAGCAGTTCTTC.